This entry features one T cell receptor beta chain sequence. The data originate from a study of Tregs in tolerant kidney transplant recipients. Data came from immunoSEQ multiplex PCR; TCRdb stores just in-frame clones and leaves some out. The repertoire holds some 66,000 clones, with around nine tenths as singletons. This TCR was recovered from a human donor who received a combined kidney and bone marrow transplant. Sequenced here: CD8+ T cells from blood, sampled before the transplant.

This CDR3 reads CASSFGSGTGTSEQYF. The CDR3 DNA follows: TGTGCCAGCAGTTTTGGGTCCGGGACAGGGACCAGCGAGCAGTACTTC. The chain carries TRBV27 and TRBJ2-7, with TRBD1 matching over 9 bases. J gave up 6 bases and V 3 bases, and 12 bases lay outside the gene matches. This CDR3 has 16 amino acids. Germline CDR1 MNHEY, CDR2 SMNVEV (reference sequence).